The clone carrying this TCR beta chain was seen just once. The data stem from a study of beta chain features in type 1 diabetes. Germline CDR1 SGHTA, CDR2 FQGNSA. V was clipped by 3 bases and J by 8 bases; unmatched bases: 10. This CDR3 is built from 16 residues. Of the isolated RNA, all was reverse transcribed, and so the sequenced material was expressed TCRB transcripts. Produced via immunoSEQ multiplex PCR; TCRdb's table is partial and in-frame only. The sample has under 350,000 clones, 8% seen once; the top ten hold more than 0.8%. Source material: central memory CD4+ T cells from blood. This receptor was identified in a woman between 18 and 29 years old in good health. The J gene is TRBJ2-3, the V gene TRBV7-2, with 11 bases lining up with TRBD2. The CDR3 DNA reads TGTGCCAGCAGCTTGCAACTAGCGGGGGCCCGGGGTACGCAGTATTTT. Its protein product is CASSLQLAGARGTQYF.